Listed below are T cell receptor beta chains from one sample, sequenced in a study of CXCR3-negative and CXCR3-positive naive CD8 T cells. TCRdb processed the 5' RACE reads again and assigns one entry to each CDR3 protein, with no DNA. The table counts about 60,000 distinct CDR3 sequences; under 0.55% lies in the top ten. Sequencing was carried out using naive CXCR3+ CD8+ T cells from blood. These receptors were obtained from a human donor in good health. Some clones in this sample may be carry-over from other donors' samples. Each CDR3 is given with its conserved first and last residue.

CDR3 protein	J gene	V gene
CATSTGRMNTEAFF	TRBJ1-1	TRBV15
CSGYSGTVANVLTF	TRBJ2-6	TRBV29-1
CASGPDRGGQPQHF	TRBJ1-5	TRBV28
CASSQGTGNEQYF	TRBJ2-7	TRBV4-3
CASSLAQGMADEQFF	TRBJ2-1	TRBV5-6
CASSTRQTLYTEAFF	TRBJ1-1	TRBV5-6
CAISESGGSGANVLTF	TRBJ2-6	TRBV10-3
CASRSLLYNEQFF	TRBJ2-1	TRBV27
CASSLWGTGRTYEQYF	TRBJ2-7	TRBV28
CASRTSGNTEAFF	TRBJ1-1	TRBV6-5
CASSSWDSSYEQYF	TRBJ2-7	TRBV27
CASSQGLTDRDNGYTF	TRBJ1-2	TRBV14
CATSRFRTGPDEQYF	TRBJ2-7	TRBV15
CATSTSGQGVTQYF	TRBJ2-5	TRBV28
CASSLVMTGSDGYTF	TRBJ1-2	TRBV7-9
CASSDAVLDEQFF	TRBJ2-1	TRBV2
CASTKRSEAFF	TRBJ1-1	TRBV4-2
CASSWGGQSSYEQYF	TRBJ2-7	TRBV5-1
CASAQGLNTEAFF	TRBJ1-1	TRBV9
CSVLTDRSYEQYF	TRBJ2-7	TRBV29-1
CASSLEPGNIQYF	TRBJ2-4	TRBV7-6
CASSHPAHPSNYGYTF	TRBJ1-2	TRBV5-1
CASRADGIHNEQFF	TRBJ2-1	TRBV3-1
CSVNSGYEQYF	TRBJ2-7	TRBV29-1
CASSEELAYQSRNEQFF	TRBJ2-1	TRBV7-8
CASSLAGGLHEQYF	TRBJ2-7	TRBV7-6
CSAPGQGEYGYTF	TRBJ1-2	TRBV20-1
CASSLGLNTEAFF	TRBJ1-1	TRBV12-3/TRBV12-4
CASSHGQTTTNEKLFF	TRBJ1-4	TRBV3-1
CSVESGTTGELFF	TRBJ2-2	TRBV29-1
CASSYTPLAGARNEQFF	TRBJ2-1	TRBV6-2/TRBV6-3
CASSNGTHWGNQPQHF	TRBJ1-5	TRBV5-1
CASSIVPDLNTEAFF	TRBJ1-1	TRBV19
CASKTSGGAWEQFF	TRBJ2-1	TRBV6-4
CASSPPWRRERNNEQFF	TRBJ2-1	TRBV23-1
CSVEREAPYEQYF	TRBJ2-7	TRBV29-1
CASSAGGYNEQFF	TRBJ2-1	TRBV2
CASSHSTGAEQYF	TRBJ2-7	TRBV12-3/TRBV12-4
CASSHDRDLGEQYF	TRBJ2-7	TRBV4-3
CASSQAIGDEQYF	TRBJ2-7	TRBV4-1
CSVEEGYEQYF	TRBJ2-7	TRBV29-1
CASSQEARAYEQYF	TRBJ2-7	TRBV4-2
CASSVEWDWRNTEAFF	TRBJ1-1	TRBV7-8
CASSQDWGTGNYGYTF	TRBJ1-2	TRBV4-3
CATSSDRYEQYF	TRBJ2-7	TRBV15
CSASGQGLGVYEQYF	TRBJ2-7	TRBV20-1
CSVRTGGFSQPQHF	TRBJ1-5	TRBV29-1
CASSPSQTEFSYEQYF	TRBJ2-7	TRBV7-9
CASSLGEGHLNGYTF	TRBJ1-2	TRBV12-3/TRBV12-4
CASSPSGSTSNQPQHF	TRBJ1-5	TRBV12-3/TRBV12-4
CASSVEAGGTDTQYF	TRBJ2-3	TRBV9
CASSDTKSLTLPRQFF	TRBJ2-1	TRBV6-4
CASNDRFSYEQYF	TRBJ2-7	TRBV2
CASFQGQSLNNEQFF	TRBJ2-1	TRBV2
CAISVALLEQFF	TRBJ2-1	TRBV10-3